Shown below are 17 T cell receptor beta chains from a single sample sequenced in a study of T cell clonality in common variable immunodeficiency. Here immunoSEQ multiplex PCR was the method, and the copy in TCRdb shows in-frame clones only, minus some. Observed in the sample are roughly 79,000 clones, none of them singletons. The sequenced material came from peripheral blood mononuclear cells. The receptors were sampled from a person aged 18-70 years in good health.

This CDR3 reads CASTPGTGRHEQYF. The CDR3 DNA, read in part, is TGCGCCAGCACCCCTGGGACAGGGAGGCACGAG. The V gene is TRBV5-1, the J gene TRBJ2-7; 9 bases are shared with TRBD1. From the germline J gene comes the end of the CDR3, since the read stops 3 residues before it. CDR1 is SGHRS, CDR2 YFSETQ, per germline. This CDR3 contains 14 residues. The V and J ends lost 6 bases and 5 bases, in that order; junction bases with no gene match: 9. Full variable domain (rest looked up from reference TRBV5-1 and TRBJ2-7): KAGVTQTPRYLIKTRGQQVTLSCSPISGHRSVSWYQQTPGQGLQFLFEYFSETQRNKGNFPGRFSGRQFSNSRSEMNVSTLELGDSALYLCASTPGTGRHEQYFGPGTRLTVT.

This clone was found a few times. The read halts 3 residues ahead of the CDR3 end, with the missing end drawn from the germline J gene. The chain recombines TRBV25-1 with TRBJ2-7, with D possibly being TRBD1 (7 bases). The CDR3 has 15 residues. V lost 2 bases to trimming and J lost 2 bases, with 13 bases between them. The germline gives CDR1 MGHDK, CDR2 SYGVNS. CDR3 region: CASSEIGGTAYEQYF. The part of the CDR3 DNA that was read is TGTGCCAGCAGTGAAATTGGGGGGACAGCCTACGAG.

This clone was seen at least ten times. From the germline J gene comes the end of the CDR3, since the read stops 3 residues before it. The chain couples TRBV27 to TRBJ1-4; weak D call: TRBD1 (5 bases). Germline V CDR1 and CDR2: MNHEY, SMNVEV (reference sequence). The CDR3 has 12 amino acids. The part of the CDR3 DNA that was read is TGTGCCAGCAGTTTATCGGGGGGAGAA. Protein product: CASSLSGGE. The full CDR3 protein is CASSLSGGELFF.

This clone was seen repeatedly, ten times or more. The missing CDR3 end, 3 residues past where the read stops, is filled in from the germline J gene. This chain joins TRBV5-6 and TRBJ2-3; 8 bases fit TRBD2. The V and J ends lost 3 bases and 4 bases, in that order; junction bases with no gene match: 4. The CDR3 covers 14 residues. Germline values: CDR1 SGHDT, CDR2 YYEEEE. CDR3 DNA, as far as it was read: TGTGCCAGCAGCTCCTGGACTAGCCCAGATACG. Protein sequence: CASSSWTSPDT. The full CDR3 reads CASSSWTSPDTQYF.

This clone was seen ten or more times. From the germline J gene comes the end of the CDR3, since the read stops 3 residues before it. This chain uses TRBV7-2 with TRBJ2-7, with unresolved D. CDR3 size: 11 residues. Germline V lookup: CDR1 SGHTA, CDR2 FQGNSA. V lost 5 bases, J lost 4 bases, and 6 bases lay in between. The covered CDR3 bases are TGTGCCAGCAGCCCCCAATACGAG. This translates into CASSPQYE. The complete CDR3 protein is CASSPQYEQYF.

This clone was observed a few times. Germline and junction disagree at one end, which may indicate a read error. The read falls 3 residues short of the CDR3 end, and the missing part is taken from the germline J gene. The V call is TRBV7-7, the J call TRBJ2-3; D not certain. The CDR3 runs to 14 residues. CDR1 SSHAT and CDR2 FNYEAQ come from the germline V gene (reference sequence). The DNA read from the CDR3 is TGTGCTAGCAGCCCCTACGAATTAGCAGATACG. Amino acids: CASSPYELADT. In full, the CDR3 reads CASSPYELADTQYF.

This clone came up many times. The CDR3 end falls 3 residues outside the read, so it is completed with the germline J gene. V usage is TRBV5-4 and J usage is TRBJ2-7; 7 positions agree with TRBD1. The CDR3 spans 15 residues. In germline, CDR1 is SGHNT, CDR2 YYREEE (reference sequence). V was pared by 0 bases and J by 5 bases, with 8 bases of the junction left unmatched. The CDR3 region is CASSLEKTGRHEQYF. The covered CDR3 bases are TGTGCCAGCAGCTTGGAAAAGACAGGGCGGCACGAG.

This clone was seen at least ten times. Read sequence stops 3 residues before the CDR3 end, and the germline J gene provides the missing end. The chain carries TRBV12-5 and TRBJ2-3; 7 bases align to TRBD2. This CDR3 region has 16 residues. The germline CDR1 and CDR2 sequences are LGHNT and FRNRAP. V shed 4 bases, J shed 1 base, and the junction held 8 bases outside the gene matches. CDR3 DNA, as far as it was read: TGTGCTAGTGGTTCCCTAACTAGCGCAGGCACAGATACG. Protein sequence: CASGSLTSAGTDT. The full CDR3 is CASGSLTSAGTDTQYF.

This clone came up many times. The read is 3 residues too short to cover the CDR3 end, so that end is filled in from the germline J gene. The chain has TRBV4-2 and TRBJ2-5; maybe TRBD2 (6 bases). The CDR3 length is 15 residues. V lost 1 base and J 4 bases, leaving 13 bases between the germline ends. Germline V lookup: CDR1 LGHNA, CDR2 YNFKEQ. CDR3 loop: CASSQGSSVGETQYF. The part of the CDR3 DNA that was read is TGTGCCAGCAGCCAAGGATCTAGCGTGGGAGAGACC.

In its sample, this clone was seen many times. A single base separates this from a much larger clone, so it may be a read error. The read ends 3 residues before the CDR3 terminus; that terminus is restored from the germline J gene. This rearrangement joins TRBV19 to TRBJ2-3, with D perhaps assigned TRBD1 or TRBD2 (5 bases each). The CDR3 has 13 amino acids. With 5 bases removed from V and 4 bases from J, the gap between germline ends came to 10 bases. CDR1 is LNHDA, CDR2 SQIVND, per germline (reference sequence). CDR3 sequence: CASSEGIADTQYF. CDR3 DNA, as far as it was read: TGTGCCAGTAGTGAGGGGATCGCAGATACG.

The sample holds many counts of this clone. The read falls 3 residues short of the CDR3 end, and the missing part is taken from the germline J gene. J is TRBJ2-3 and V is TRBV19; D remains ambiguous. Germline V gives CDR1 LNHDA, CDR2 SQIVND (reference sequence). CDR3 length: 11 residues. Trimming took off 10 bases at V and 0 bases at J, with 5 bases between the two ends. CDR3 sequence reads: CATVSTDTQYF. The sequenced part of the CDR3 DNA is TGTGCCACTGTTAGCACAGATACG.

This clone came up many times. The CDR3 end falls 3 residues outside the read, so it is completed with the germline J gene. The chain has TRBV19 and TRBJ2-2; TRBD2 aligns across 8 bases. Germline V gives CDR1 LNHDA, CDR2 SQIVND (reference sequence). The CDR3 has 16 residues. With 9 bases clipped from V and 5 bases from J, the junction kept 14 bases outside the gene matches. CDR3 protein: CASLGGSGRRTGELFF. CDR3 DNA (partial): TGTGCCAGCCTTGGGGGAAGCGGGAGACGGACCGGGGAG.

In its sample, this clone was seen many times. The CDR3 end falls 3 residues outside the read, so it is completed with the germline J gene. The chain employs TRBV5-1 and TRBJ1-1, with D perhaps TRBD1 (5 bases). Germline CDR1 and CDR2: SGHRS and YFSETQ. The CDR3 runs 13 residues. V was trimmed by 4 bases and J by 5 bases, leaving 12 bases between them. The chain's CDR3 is CASSLGGETEAFF. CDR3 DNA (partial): TGCGCCAGCAGCCTGGGGGGGGAGACTGAA.

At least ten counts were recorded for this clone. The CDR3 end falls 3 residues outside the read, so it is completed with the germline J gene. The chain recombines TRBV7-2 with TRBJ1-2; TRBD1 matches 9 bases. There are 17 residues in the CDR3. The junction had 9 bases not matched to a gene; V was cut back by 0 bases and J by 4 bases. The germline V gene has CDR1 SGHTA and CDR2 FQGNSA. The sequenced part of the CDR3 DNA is TGTGCCAGCAGCTTAGCGGCACCGGGACAGGGAACCTATGGC. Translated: CASSLAAPGQGTYG. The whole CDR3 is CASSLAAPGQGTYGYTF.

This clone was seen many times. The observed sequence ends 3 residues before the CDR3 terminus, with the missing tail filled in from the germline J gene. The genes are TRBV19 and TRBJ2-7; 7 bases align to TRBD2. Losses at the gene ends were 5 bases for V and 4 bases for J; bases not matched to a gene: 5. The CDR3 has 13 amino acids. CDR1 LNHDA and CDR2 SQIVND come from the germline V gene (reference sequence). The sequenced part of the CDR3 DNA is TGTGCCAGTAGTCAGGCTAGCGGATACGAG. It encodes CASSQASGYE. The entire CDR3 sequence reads CASSQASGYEQYF.

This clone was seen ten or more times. The CDR3 loop is CASSKRQSSYNSPLHF. The CDR3 bases that were read are TGCGCCAGCAGTAAAAGACAGAGCTCCTATAATTCACCC. This chain links TRBV5-1 with TRBJ1-6; D perhaps matches TRBD1 (5 bases). Read coverage stops 3 residues before the CDR3 terminus; the germline J gene supplies the remainder. Germline assignment: CDR1 SGHRS and CDR2 YFSETQ. The CDR3 is 16 amino acids. V gave up 5 bases and J gave up 0 bases, with 12 bases separating them.

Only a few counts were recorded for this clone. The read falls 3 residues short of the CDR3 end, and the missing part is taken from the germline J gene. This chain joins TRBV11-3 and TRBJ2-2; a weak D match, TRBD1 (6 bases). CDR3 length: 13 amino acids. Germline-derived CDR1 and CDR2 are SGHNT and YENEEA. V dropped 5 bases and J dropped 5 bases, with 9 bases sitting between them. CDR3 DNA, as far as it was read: TGTGCCAGCAGCACAGGGTTAACCGGGGAG. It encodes CASSTGLTGE. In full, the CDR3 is CASSTGLTGELFF.